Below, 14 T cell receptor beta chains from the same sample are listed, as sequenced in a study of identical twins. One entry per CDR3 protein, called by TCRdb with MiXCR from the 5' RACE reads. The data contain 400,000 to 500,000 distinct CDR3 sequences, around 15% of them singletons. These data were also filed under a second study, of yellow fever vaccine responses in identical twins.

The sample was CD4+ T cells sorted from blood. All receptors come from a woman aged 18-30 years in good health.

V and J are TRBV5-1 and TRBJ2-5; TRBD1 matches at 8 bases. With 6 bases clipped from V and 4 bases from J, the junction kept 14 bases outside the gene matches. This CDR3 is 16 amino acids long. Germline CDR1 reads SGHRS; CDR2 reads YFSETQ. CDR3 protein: CASTPEGTGRGETQYF. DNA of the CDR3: TGCGCCAGCACCCCGGAGGGGACAGGTCGCGGAGAGACCCAGTACTTC.

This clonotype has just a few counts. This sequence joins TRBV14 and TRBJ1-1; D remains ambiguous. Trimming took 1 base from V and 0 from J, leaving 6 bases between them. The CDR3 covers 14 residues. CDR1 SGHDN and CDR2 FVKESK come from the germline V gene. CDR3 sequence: CASSQGIMNTEAFF. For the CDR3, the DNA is TGTGCCAGCAGCCAAGGGATCATGAACACTGAAGCTTTCTTT.

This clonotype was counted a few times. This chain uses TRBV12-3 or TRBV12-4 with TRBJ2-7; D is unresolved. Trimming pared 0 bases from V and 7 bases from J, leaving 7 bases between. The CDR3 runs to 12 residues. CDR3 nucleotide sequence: TGTGCCAGCAGTTTAGCGCTGGGGGAGCAGTACTTC. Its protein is CASSLALGEQYF.

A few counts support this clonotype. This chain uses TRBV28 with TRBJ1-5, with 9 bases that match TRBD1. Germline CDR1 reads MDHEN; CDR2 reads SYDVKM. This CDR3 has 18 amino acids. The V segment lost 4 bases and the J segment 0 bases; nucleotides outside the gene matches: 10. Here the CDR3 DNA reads TGTGCCAGCAGTTCCTCGGGACAGGGATTATATAGCAATCAGCCCCAGCATTTT. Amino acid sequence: CASSSSGQGLYSNQPQHF.

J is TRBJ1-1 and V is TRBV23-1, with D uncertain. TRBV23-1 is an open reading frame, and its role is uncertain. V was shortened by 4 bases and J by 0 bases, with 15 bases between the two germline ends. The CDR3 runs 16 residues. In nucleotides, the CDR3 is TGCGCCAGCAGTCGAAAGACCAGAGAAATGAACACTGAAGCTTTCTTT. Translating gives CASSRKTREMNTEAFF.

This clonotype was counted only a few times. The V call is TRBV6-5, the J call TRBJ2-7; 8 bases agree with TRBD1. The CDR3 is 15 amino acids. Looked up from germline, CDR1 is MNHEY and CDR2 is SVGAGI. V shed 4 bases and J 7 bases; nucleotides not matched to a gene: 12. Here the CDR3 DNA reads TGTGCCAGCAGTTCTCCGGGACAGGCAAGAAGAGAGCAGTACTTC. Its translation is CASSSPGQARREQYF.

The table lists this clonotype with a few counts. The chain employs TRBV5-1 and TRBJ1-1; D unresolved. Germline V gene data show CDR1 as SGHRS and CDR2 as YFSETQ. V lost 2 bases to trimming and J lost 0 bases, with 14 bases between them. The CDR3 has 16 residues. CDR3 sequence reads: CASSFQVQPLNTEAFF. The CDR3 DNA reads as TGCGCCAGCAGCTTCCAGGTTCAGCCCCTGAACACTGAAGCTTTCTTT.

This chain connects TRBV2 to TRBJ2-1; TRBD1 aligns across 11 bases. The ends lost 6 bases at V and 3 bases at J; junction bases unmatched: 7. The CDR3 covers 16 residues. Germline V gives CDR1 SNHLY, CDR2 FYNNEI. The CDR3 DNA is TGTGCCAGCAGACGCCGGACAGGGGGCATCTACAATGAGCAGTTCTTC. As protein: CASRRRTGGIYNEQFF.

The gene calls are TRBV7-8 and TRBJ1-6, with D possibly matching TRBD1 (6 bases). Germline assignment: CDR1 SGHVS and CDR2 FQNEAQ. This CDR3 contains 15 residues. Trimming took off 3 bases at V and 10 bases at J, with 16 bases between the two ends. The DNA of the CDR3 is TGTGCCAGCAGCTTCGTCCCACAGGGAGGATCACCCCTCCACTTT. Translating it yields CASSFVPQGGSPLHF.

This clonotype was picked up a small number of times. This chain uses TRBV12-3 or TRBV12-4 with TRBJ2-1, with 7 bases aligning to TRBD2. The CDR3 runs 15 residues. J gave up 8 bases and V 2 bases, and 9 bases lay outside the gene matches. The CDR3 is CASSLIWGTKDEQFF. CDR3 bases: TGTGCCAGCAGTTTAATATGGGGGACTAAGGATGAGCAGTTCTTC.

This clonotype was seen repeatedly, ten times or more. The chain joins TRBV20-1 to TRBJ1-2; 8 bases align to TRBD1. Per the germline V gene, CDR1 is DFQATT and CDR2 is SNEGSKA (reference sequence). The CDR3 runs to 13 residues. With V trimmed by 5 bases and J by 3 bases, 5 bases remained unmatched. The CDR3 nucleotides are TGCAGTGCTCGGACAGGGACGCACTATGGCTACACCTTC. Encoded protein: CSARTGTHYGYTF.

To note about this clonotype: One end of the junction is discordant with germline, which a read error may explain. The DNA for the CDR3 is TGTGCCAGCGGTTTCGGCACTACAGGTGTGGAGACCCAGTACTTC. It codes for CASGFGTTGVETQYF. The chain carries TRBV12-3 or TRBV12-4 and TRBJ2-5; D may be TRBD1 (5 bases). This CDR3 has 15 residues.

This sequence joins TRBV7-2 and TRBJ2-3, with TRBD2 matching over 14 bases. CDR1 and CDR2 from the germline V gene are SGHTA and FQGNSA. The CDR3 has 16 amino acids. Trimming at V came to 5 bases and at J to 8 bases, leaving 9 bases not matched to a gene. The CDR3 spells CASSSRLAGGRGTQYF. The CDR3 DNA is TGTGCCAGCAGCAGCCGACTAGCGGGGGGGCGCGGTACGCAGTATTTT.

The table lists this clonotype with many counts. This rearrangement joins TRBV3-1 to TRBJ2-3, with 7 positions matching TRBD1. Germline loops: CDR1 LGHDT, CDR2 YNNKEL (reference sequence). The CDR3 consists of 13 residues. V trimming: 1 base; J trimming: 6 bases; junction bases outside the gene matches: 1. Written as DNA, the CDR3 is TGTGCCAGCAGCCAAGCGACAGGGGATACGCAGTATTTT. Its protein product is CASSQATGDTQYF.